These 13 T cell receptor beta chains were sequenced from one sample in a study of lymphopenia after photon versus proton radiotherapy. TCRdb's table, derived via immunoSEQ multiplex PCR, lists solely in-frame clones and lacks some. The sample has 50,000 to 60,000 clones; about 92% are singletons. The source was peripheral blood, collected from a patient treated with photon-based radiotherapy. The origin of the receptors is a middle-aged woman with cholangiocarcinoma.

This clone was detected only once. J is TRBJ1-2 and V is TRBV10-2, with D possibly matching TRBD1 (6 bases). V was cut by 3 bases and J by 4 bases, with 12 bases left in between. The CDR3 has 14 amino acids. Germline V gene lookup returns CDR1 WSHSY and CDR2 SAAADI. The CDR3 loop is CASSESGASYGYTF. Here the CDR3 DNA reads TGCGCCAGCAGTGAATCAGGGGCGAGCTATGGCTACACCTTC.

The V gene is TRBV12-5, the J gene TRBJ1-1; D is uncertain. The CDR3 covers 12 residues. CDR1 and CDR2 from the germline V gene are LGHNT and FRNRAP. Trimming cost V 6 bases and J 6 bases, with 11 bases left between them. The CDR3 sequence: CASGYSTSEAFF. The CDR3 DNA follows: TGTGCTAGTGGATACAGCACTTCTGAAGCTTTCTTT. Looking up the rest from reference TRBV12-5 and TRBJ1-1 gives the full variable domain: DARVTQTPRHKVTEMGQEVTMRCQPILGHNTVFWYRQTMMQGLELLAYFRNRAPLDDSGMPKDRFSAEMPDATLATLKIQPSEPRDSAVYFCASGYSTSEAFFGQGTRLTVV.

This clone was seen once. The chain joins TRBV2 to TRBJ1-2; D is ambiguous. Per the germline V gene, CDR1 is SNHLY and CDR2 is FYNNEI. Trimming left V 5 bases short and J 1 base short, with 11 bases between. This CDR3 spans 14 amino acids. The CDR3 DNA follows: TGTGCCAGCAGTAAAACGTCGAGTAACTATGGCTACACCTTC. Encoded protein: CASSKTSSNYGYTF.

The chain links TRBV27 to TRBJ1-1, with a weak D call TRBD1 (6 bases). The length of the CDR3 is 14 residues. Per the germline V gene, CDR1 is MNHEY and CDR2 is SMNVEV (reference sequence). V gave up 6 bases and J gave up 3 bases, with 14 bases separating them. CDR3 residues: CASSPQGSYTEAFF. The DNA for the CDR3 is TGTGCCAGCAGCCCCCAGGGGTCTTACACTGAAGCTTTCTTT.

V and J are TRBV30 and TRBJ2-5; no reliable D call. This CDR3 has 12 amino acids. Trimming stripped 0 bases from V and 1 base from J, with 3 bases between. Germline CDR1 GTSNPN, CDR2 SVGIG (reference sequence). The CDR3 coding sequence is TGTGCCTGGAGTGTACTCCAAGAGACCCAGTACTTC. Translating it yields CAWSVLQETQYF. Using reference TRBV30 and TRBJ2-5 for the parts outside the CDR3, the full variable domain is SQTIHQWPATLVQPVGSPLSLECTVEGTSNPNLYWYRQAAGRGLQLLFYSVGIGQISSEVPQNLSASRPQDRQFILSSKKLLLSDSGFYLCAWSVLQETQYFGPGTRLLVL.

This chain joins TRBV7-3 and TRBJ1-3, with 7 bases lining up with TRBD1. The CDR3 extends over 15 amino acids. Per germline, CDR1 SGHTA and CDR2 FQGTGA. The J segment lost 4 bases and the V segment lost 4 bases, leaving 7 bases of the junction unmatched. In DNA, the CDR3 is TGTGCCAGCAGCTCGCATGCAGGGGGAGGAAACACCATATATTTT. Protein sequence: CASSSHAGGGNTIYF.

This clone showed up just once. The CDR3 DNA reads as TGTGCCAGCAGCTTTCGGACTAGCGGGGGTAAAGAGACCCAGTACTTC. Residues: CASSFRTSGGKETQYF. The chain uses TRBV5-4 and TRBJ2-5; TRBD2 matches 13 bases. J was trimmed by 3 bases and V by 2 bases; bases with no gene match: 4. The germline CDR1 and CDR2 sequences are SGHNT and YYREEE (reference sequence). The CDR3 sequence is 16 residues long. The full variable domain, its missing parts supplied by reference TRBV5-4 and TRBJ2-5, is ETGVTQSPTHLIKTRGQQVTLRCSSQSGHNTVSWYQQALGQGPQFIFQYYREEENGRGNFPPRFSGLQFPNYSSELNVNALELDDSALYLCASSFRTSGGKETQYFGPGTRLLVL.

The J gene is TRBJ1-2, the V gene TRBV7-2; 8 nucleotides agree with TRBD1. The trim removed 0 bases at V and 3 bases at J, leaving 6 bases unmatched. Germline loops: CDR1 SGHTA, CDR2 FQGNSA. This CDR3 spans 16 amino acids. The CDR3 loop reads CASSLAHRGNDYGYTF. CDR3 DNA: TGTGCCAGCAGCTTAGCCCACAGGGGGAATGACTATGGCTACACCTTC.

This chain joins TRBV9 and TRBJ2-3; weak D call: TRBD2 (5 bases). Germline assignment: CDR1 SGDLS and CDR2 YYNGEE. This CDR3 region has 17 residues. Trimming took off 0 bases at V and 1 base at J, with 15 bases between the two ends. CDR3 region: CASSVGGRAIRTDTQYF. DNA of the CDR3: TGTGCCAGCAGCGTAGGTGGGCGGGCAATACGCACAGATACGCAGTATTTT.

The gene calls are TRBV6-1 and TRBJ2-7; D might be TRBD1 or TRBD2, each matching 6 bases. The germline V gene encodes CDR1 MNHNS and CDR2 SASEGT. This CDR3 spans 17 amino acids. Trimming removed 1 base from V and 1 base from J, with 17 bases in between. The DNA for the CDR3 is TGTGCCAGCAGTGAAGAGGGGGGCGGGACAATTTCCTACGAGCAGTACTTC. Residues: CASSEEGGGTISYEQYF.

The genes are TRBV5-1 and TRBJ2-1; no clear D. Germline CDR1 is SGHRS and CDR2 is YFSETQ. V was cut by 9 bases and J by 4 bases, with 17 bases left in between. The CDR3 has 14 residues. The DNA of the CDR3 is TGCGCCACCAGAACCTCGCTGCCTTACAATGAGCAGTTCTTC. Amino acids: CATRTSLPYNEQFF.

The chain recombines TRBV28 with TRBJ2-7; TRBD2 matches at 7 bases. With 10 bases clipped from V and 6 bases from J, the junction kept 21 bases outside the gene matches. CDR3 length: 16 amino acids. Looked up from germline, CDR1 is MDHEN and CDR2 is SYDVKM. The CDR3 bases are TGTGCCATCGGGGGGTCGACCCCAATGCGGACACTCGAGCAGTACTTC. Translation: CAIGGSTPMRTLEQYF.

The rearrangement joins TRBV6-4 to TRBJ1-6; unclear D gene. V was pared by 4 bases and J by 7 bases, with 8 bases between. This CDR3 is built from 13 residues. Germline V gene data show CDR1 as MRHNA and CDR2 as SNTAGT. In DNA, the CDR3 is TGTGCCAGCAGTGCGGGGTTAAATTCACCCCTCCACTTT. Amino acids: CASSAGLNSPLHF.